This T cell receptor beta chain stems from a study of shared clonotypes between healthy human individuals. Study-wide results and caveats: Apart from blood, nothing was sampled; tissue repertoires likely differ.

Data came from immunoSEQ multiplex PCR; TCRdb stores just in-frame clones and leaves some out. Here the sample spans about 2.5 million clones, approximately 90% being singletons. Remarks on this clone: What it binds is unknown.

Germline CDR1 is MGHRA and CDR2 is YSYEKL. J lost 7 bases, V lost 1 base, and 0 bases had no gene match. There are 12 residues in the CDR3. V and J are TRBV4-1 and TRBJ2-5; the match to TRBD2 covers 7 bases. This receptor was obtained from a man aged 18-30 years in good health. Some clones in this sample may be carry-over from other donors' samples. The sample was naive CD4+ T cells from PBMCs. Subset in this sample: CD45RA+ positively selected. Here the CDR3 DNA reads TGCGCCAGCAGCCAAGTAGCGGGGACCCAGTACTTC. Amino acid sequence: CASSQVAGTQYF.